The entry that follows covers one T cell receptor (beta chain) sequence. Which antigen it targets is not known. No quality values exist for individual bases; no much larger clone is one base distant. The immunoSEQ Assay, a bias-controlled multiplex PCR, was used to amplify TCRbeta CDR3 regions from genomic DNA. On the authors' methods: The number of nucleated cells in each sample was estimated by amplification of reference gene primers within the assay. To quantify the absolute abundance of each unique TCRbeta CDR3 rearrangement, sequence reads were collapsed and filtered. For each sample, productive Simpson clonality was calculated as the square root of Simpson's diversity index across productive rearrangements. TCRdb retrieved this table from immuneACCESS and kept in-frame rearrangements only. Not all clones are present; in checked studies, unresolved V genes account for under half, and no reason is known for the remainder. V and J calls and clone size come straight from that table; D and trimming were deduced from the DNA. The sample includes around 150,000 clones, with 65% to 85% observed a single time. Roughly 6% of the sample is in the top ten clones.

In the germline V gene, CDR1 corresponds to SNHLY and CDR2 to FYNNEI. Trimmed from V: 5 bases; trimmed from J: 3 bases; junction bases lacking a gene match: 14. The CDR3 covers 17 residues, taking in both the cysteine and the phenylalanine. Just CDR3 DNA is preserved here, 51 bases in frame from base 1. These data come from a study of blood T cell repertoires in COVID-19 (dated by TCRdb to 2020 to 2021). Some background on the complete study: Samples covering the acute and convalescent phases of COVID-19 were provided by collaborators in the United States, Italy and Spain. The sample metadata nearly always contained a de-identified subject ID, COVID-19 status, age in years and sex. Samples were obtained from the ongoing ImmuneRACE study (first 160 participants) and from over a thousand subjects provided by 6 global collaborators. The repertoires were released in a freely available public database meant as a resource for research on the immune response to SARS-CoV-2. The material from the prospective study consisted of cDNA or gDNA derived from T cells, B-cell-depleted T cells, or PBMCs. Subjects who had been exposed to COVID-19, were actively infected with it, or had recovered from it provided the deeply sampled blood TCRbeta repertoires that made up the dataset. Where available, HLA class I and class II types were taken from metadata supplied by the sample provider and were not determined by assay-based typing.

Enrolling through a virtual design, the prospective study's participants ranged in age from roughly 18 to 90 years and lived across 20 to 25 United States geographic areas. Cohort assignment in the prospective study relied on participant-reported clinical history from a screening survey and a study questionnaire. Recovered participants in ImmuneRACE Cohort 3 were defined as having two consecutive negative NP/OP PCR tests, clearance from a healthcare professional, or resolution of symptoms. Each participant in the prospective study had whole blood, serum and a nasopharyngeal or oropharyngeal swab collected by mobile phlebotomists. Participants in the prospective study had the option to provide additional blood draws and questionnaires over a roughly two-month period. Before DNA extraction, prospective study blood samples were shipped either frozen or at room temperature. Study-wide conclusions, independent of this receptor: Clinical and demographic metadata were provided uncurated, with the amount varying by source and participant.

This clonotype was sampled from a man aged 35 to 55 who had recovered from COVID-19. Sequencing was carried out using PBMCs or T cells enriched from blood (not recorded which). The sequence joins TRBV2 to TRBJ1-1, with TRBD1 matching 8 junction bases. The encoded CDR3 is CASSKFLQGAVDTEAFF. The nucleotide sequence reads TGTGCCAGCAGTAAGTTCCTGCAGGGGGCCGTCGACACTGAAGCTTTCTTT.